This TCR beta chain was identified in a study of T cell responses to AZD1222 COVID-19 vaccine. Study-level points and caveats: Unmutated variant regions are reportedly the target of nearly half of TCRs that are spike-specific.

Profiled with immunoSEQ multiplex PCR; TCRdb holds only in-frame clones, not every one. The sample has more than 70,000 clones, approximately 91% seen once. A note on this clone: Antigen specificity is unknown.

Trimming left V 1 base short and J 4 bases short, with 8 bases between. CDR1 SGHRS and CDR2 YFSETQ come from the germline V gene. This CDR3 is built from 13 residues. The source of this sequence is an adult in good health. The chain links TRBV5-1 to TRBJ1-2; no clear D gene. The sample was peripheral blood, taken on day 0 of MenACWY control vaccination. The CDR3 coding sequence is TGCGCCAGCAGCTTGAACCCATCCTATGGCTACACCTTC. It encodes CASSLNPSYGYTF.